These 10 T cell receptor beta chains were all obtained from the same sample, sequenced in a study of blood T cell repertoires in COVID-19. Profiled with immunoSEQ multiplex PCR; TCRdb holds only in-frame clones, not every one. The data show about 300,000 clones, with 89% seen just once and over 4% held by the top ten. Sequenced: PBMCs or T cells enriched from blood (not recorded which). All receptors come from a man between 60 and 70 years old who had recovered from COVID-19.

The genes are TRBV6-2 or TRBV6-3 and TRBJ1-2; D is possibly TRBD1 (6 bases). Germline CDR1 reads MNHEY; CDR2 reads SVGEGT. Trimming pared 2 bases from V and 2 bases from J, leaving 12 bases between. The CDR3 is 15 residues long. CDR3 sequence reads: CASSYEGTQNYGYTF. The CDR3 nucleotides are TGTGCCAGCAGTTACGAGGGGACACAAAACTATGGCTACACCTTC.

The CDR3 region is CASQGMNTEAFF. CDR3 DNA: TGTGCCAGTCAGGGGATGAACACTGAAGCTTTCTTT. This rearrangement joins TRBV13 to TRBJ1-1, with a weak D call TRBD1 (6 bases). Germline V gives CDR1 PRHDT, CDR2 FYEKMQ (reference sequence). V was shortened by 9 bases and J by 0 bases, with 8 bases between the two germline ends. CDR3 length: 12 amino acids.

The rearrangement joins TRBV19 to TRBJ2-2; D call uncertain. Germline V gene data show CDR1 as LNHDA and CDR2 as SQIVND (reference sequence). This CDR3 contains 13 residues. Deletions cut 8 bases from V and 4 bases from J, with 11 bases between. The CDR3 sequence: CASWKLPTGELFF. The CDR3, as DNA: TGTGCCAGTTGGAAACTACCCACCGGGGAGCTGTTTTTT.

The rearrangement links TRBV18 to TRBJ1-6; D unclear. CDR1 is KGHSH, CDR2 LQKENI, per germline. V lost 0 bases and J 5 bases, leaving 8 bases between the germline ends. The CDR3 consists of 15 residues. The DNA of the CDR3 is TGTGCCAGCTCACCACCCGAGGGAGATAATTCACCCCTCCACTTT. This gives the protein CASSPPEGDNSPLHF.

In its sample, this clone was seen a few times. This sequence joins TRBV5-1 and TRBJ1-3; D is perhaps TRBD1 (5 bases). V was trimmed by 6 bases and J by 0 bases, leaving 16 bases between them. This CDR3 is 16 amino acids long. Germline assignment: CDR1 SGHRS and CDR2 YFSETQ. CDR3 DNA: TGCGCCAGCACCCTGAGGCCGGACAACTCTGGAAACACCATATATTTT. Translating gives CASTLRPDNSGNTIYF.

This clone was seen a handful of times. Additional DNA sequences in this sample encode the identical CDR3. The V call is TRBV10-3, the J call TRBJ2-5; TRBD2 aligns across 7 bases. Germline V gene sequence: CDR1 ENHRY, CDR2 SYGVKD. V lost 0 bases, J lost 2 bases, and 3 bases stayed unmatched. The CDR3 is made up of 15 amino acids. CDR3 region: CAISESGGLQETQYF. The CDR3 bases are TGTGCCATCAGTGAGTCGGGAGGGCTGCAAGAGACCCAGTACTTC.

This rearrangement joins TRBV7-9 to TRBJ2-2; 9 bases fit TRBD2. The germline CDR1 and CDR2 sequences are SEHNR and FQNEAQ (reference sequence). After removal of 6 bases from V and 6 bases from J, the junction contained 5 bases not matched to a gene. The CDR3 has 14 amino acids. The CDR3 is CASSYLAGSGELFF. CDR3 nucleotide sequence: TGTGCCAGCAGTTACCTAGCGGGATCCGGGGAGCTGTTTTTT. Together with reference TRBV7-9 and TRBJ2-2, the CDR3 gives the full variable domain: DTGVSQNPRHKITKRGQNVTFRCDPISEHNRLYWYRQTLGQGPEFLTYFQNEAQLEKSRLLSDRFSAERPKGSFSTLEIQRTEQGDSAMYLCASSYLAGSGELFFGEGSRLTVL.

This clone was observed many times. The gene calls are TRBV19 and TRBJ1-5; D is perhaps TRBD1 (5 bases). CDR1 and CDR2 (germline): LNHDA, SQIVND (reference sequence). CDR3 size: 18 residues. V lost 7 bases and J lost 4, with 26 bases in between. CDR3 residues: CASTTHGVILGQNQPQHF. The CDR3 bases are TGTGCCAGTACGACCCATGGGGTAATCCTCGGACAAAATCAGCCCCAGCATTTT.

This clone came up once. V is TRBV11-2 and J is TRBJ2-1, with 7 bases matching TRBD2. The V gene's germline CDR1 is SGHAT and CDR2 FQNNGV. The CDR3 covers 15 residues. Trimming cost V 5 bases and J 0 bases; bases outside gene matches: 4. The CDR3 DNA reads as TGTGCCAGCAGCCCATCTAGCGGCTCCTACAATGAGCAGTTCTTC. Residues: CASSPSSGSYNEQFF. Supplemented by reference TRBV11-2 and TRBJ2-1, the full variable domain reads EAGVAQSPRYKIIEKRQSVAFWCNPISGHATLYWYQQILGQGPKLLIQFQNNGVVDDSQLPKDRFSAERLKGVDSTLKIQPAKLEDSAVYLCASSPSSGSYNEQFFGPGTRLTVL.

This clone showed up just a few times. The chain combines TRBV7-3 with TRBJ2-1; TRBD1 aligns across 9 bases. Germline V gene data show CDR1 as SGHTA and CDR2 as FQGTGA. The CDR3 runs 15 residues. With 5 bases clipped from V and 1 base from J, the junction kept 3 bases outside the gene matches. DNA for the CDR3: TGTGCCAGCAGCGCGGACAGGGGATCCTACAATGAGCAGTTCTTC. The encoded protein is CASSADRGSYNEQFF. Full variable domain (rest looked up from reference TRBV7-3 and TRBJ2-1): GAGVSQTPSNKVTEKGKYVELRCDPISGHTALYWYRQSLGQGPEFLIYFQGTGAADDSGLPNDRFFAVRPEGSVSTLKIQRTERGDSAVYLCASSADRGSYNEQFFGPGTRLTVL.